The present T cell receptor (beta chain) was sequenced within a study of blood T cells in healthy people across ages. Study observations and caveats: The study found more naive CD4+ cells and higher diversity in long-lived than aged donors. A strong correlation was found between TCR beta diversity and the percentage of naive T cells.

No fewer than 5.5 micrograms of total RNA were isolated from every sample. The CDR3 totals 15 residues. V dropped 6 bases and J dropped 4; count of bases not matched to a gene: 10. CDR1 SGHTA and CDR2 FQGNSA come from the germline V gene. Turning to this clonotype: Its cognate antigen is unknown.

A sample-barcoded 5' primer and a J-beta primer mix were used in a second PCR of about 7 to 12 cycles. MiXCR was run by TCRdb on the 5' RACE reads, yielding one entry per CDR3 protein. Of fewer than 1 million distinct CDR3 sequences in the sample, around 43% were seen once. The sample taken for sequencing was blood. The sequence came from a man aged 60-69 years in good health. This chain joins TRBV7-2 and TRBJ2-7, with TRBD1 matching 9 bases. This chain's CDR3 is CASSKNPGQGYEQYF. CDR3 bases: TGTGCCAGCAGTAAGAATCCGGGACAGGGTTACGAGCAGTACTTC.